Each of the 24 T cell receptor beta chains below was sequenced from the same sample in a study of identical twins. TCRdb used MiXCR to reprocess the 5' RACE reads, holding one entry per CDR3 protein. The sample consists of approximately 680,000 distinct CDR3 sequences, just over 7% of them appearing once. The data were also submitted as part of a second study, on yellow fever vaccine responses in identical twins.

Sequencing was done on a sample of PBMCs. These receptors were taken from a woman aged 18-30 years in good health.

This clonotype was counted ten times or more. CDR3 nucleotide sequence: TGCAGTGCTAGCCACGACGTTCTCACAGATACGCAGTATTTT. Encoded protein: CSASHDVLTDTQYF. The chain couples TRBV20-1 to TRBJ2-3, with D uncertain. The germline V and J ends were trimmed by 3 bases and 2 bases, with 12 bases remaining between them. The CDR3 totals 14 residues. Per the germline V gene, CDR1 is DFQATT and CDR2 is SNEGSKA (reference sequence).

This chain joins TRBV12-3 or TRBV12-4 and TRBJ1-5, with D uncertain. The CDR3 contains 14 residues. The ends were cut back, 6 bases at V and 4 bases at J, with 13 bases in the middle. Here the CDR3 DNA reads TGTGCCAGCAGCCCACGCGTCCTGAATCAGCCCCAGCATTTT. It is translated as CASSPRVLNQPQHF.

In its sample, this clonotype was seen a few times. The gene calls are TRBV3-1 and TRBJ2-2; 9 bases map to TRBD2. The ends lost 7 bases at V and 5 bases at J; junction bases unmatched: 11. The CDR3 loop spans 16 amino acids. Germline CDR1 and CDR2: LGHDT and YNNKEL (reference sequence). CDR3 in amino acids: CASTPSTSGRTGELFF. The CDR3 DNA reads as TGTGCCAGCACCCCTTCGACTAGCGGAAGAACCGGGGAGCTGTTTTTT.

This clonotype was counted between two and nine times. This rearrangement joins TRBV6-2 or TRBV6-3 to TRBJ2-2, with D maybe TRBD1 (5 bases). This CDR3 region has 13 residues. Germline loops: CDR1 MNHEY, CDR2 SVGEGT. Trimming removed 6 bases at V and 5 bases at J, with 10 bases between. DNA for the CDR3: TGTGCCAGCAGACCTTCAGGGACCGGGGAGCTGTTTTTT. Encoded protein: CASRPSGTGELFF.

This clonotype was picked up a small number of times. J is TRBJ2-2 and V is TRBV12-3 or TRBV12-4, with TRBD2 matching 9 bases. This CDR3 contains 15 residues. Losses at the gene ends were 1 base for V and 4 bases for J; bases not matched to a gene: 1. The CDR3 here is CASSLVAGVTGELFF. In DNA form, the CDR3 reads TGTGCCAGCAGTTTAGTAGCGGGAGTCACCGGGGAGCTGTTTTTT.

This clonotype showed up many times. V gene TRBV5-1 combines with J gene TRBJ2-3, with D tentatively TRBD1 or TRBD2 (5 bases each). CDR1 and CDR2 from the germline V gene are SGHRS and YFSETQ. V was pared by 3 bases and J by 1 base, with 15 bases between. CDR3 length: 16 residues. CDR3 amino acids: CASSSGPLSGTDTQYF. The CDR3 bases are TGCGCCAGCAGCTCGGGGCCCCTGAGCGGCACAGATACGCAGTATTTT.

This chain connects TRBV20-1 to TRBJ2-3; D tentatively reads TRBD1 or TRBD2 (5 bases each). The CDR3 consists of 14 residues. V was clipped by 6 bases and J by 2 bases, with 15 bases between them. Germline V gene data show CDR1 as DFQATT and CDR2 as SNEGSKA (reference sequence). The CDR3 here is CSAHGDGSTDTQYF. The CDR3 region has the DNA TGCAGTGCCCACGGGGACGGATCCACAGATACGCAGTATTTT.

The rearrangement joins TRBV6-1 to TRBJ2-7; no firm D call. This CDR3 contains 12 residues. Trimming stripped 5 bases from V and 1 base from J, with 6 bases between. The germline CDR1 and CDR2 sequences are MNHNS and SASEGT. DNA for the CDR3: TGTGCCAGCAGTCTGGAGTCCTACGAGCAGTACGTC. Encoded protein: CASSLESYEQYV.

There are a few counts of this clonotype. V is TRBV20-1 and J is TRBJ2-1, with D perhaps TRBD2 (6 bases). This CDR3 is built from 15 residues. The germline V and J ends were trimmed by 0 bases and 5 bases, with 14 bases remaining between them. Per the germline V gene, CDR1 is DFQATT and CDR2 is SNEGSKA (reference sequence). CDR3 nucleotide sequence: TGCAGTGCTAGAGATCTGTTAGCGGAAAACAATGAGCAGTTCTTC. This translates into CSARDLLAENNEQFF.

The rearrangement uses TRBV15 and TRBJ2-3; possibly TRBD1 for D (6 bases). Trimming cost V 1 base and J 3 bases, with 11 bases left between them. There are 15 residues in the CDR3. Germline CDR1 reads LNHNV; CDR2 reads YYDKDF (reference sequence). CDR3 residues: CATSRAQGRTDTQYF. The CDR3 DNA is TGTGCCACCAGCAGAGCACAGGGCAGAACAGATACGCAGTATTTT. Drawing the rest from reference TRBV15 and TRBJ2-3, the complete variable domain is DAMVIQNPRYQVTQFGKPVTLSCSQTLNHNVMYWYQQKSSQAPKLLFHYYDKDFNNEADTPDNFQSRRPNTSFCFLDIRSPGLGDTAMYLCATSRAQGRTDTQYFGPGTRLTVL.

Only a few counts were recorded for this clonotype. The chain has TRBV6-1 and TRBJ1-2; D is undetermined. Trimming left V 1 base short and J 2 bases short, with 8 bases between. Germline assignment: CDR1 MNHNS and CDR2 SASEGT. The CDR3 has 14 amino acids. CDR3 protein: CASSEDIRNYGYTF. The CDR3, as DNA: TGTGCCAGCAGTGAAGATATACGGAACTATGGCTACACCTTC.

In this sample, this clonotype turned up a few times. The DNA for the CDR3 is TGTGCCAGCAGCAGGGACGGGTTCCCCCTCCACTTT. As protein: CASSRDGFPLHF. The gene calls are TRBV7-9 and TRBJ1-6; a possible D gene is TRBD1 (5 bases). The CDR3 runs 12 residues. V was trimmed by 5 bases and J by 13 bases, leaving 12 bases between them. The germline V gene has CDR1 SEHNR and CDR2 FQNEAQ (reference sequence).

A few counts support this clonotype. V gene TRBV28 combines with J gene TRBJ1-5, with 7 bases that match TRBD1. The length of the CDR3 is 18 residues. Unmatched junction bases numbered 9, after V lost 1 base and J lost 0 bases. The germline V gene has CDR1 MDHEN and CDR2 SYDVKM. The chain's CDR3 is CASSLLRGGLHSNQPQHF. DNA for the CDR3: TGTGCCAGCAGTTTATTAAGAGGGGGCCTACATAGCAATCAGCCCCAGCATTTT. Full variable domain (outside the CDR3, taken from reference TRBV28 and TRBJ1-5): DVKVTQSSRYLVKRTGEKVFLECVQDMDHENMFWYRQDPGLGLRLIYFSYDVKMKEKGDIPEGYSVSREKKERFSLILESASTNQTSMYLCASSLLRGGLHSNQPQHFGDGTRLSIL.

This rearrangement joins TRBV5-1 to TRBJ2-3; D is undetermined. The CDR3 runs 12 residues. CDR1 is SGHRS and CDR2 is YFSETQ in the germline V gene. V was pared by 0 bases and J by 10 bases, with 9 bases between. This CDR3 reads CASSLDGSSQYF. CDR3 DNA: TGCGCCAGCAGCTTGGACGGTTCCTCGCAGTATTTT.

The chain is built from TRBV7-2 and TRBJ1-2; D gene uncertain. V lost 4 bases and J lost 2, with 8 bases in between. In germline, CDR1 is SGHTA, CDR2 FQGNSA. The CDR3 extends over 13 amino acids. CDR3 sequence reads: CASSSKMNYGYTF. CDR3 DNA: TGTGCCAGCAGCTCCAAAATGAACTATGGCTACACCTTC.

This clonotype was counted at least ten times. The V call is TRBV10-3, the J call TRBJ2-3; possibly TRBD2 for D (6 bases). V was shortened by 4 bases and J by 1 base, with 9 bases between the two germline ends. This CDR3 has 14 amino acids. Germline CDR1 reads ENHRY; CDR2 reads SYGVKD. The CDR3 reads CAISAIAGTDTQYF. Here the CDR3 DNA reads TGTGCCATCAGTGCCATAGCGGGCACAGATACGCAGTATTTT.

The chain combines TRBV6-1 with TRBJ1-2; 7 nucleotides line up with TRBD1. The germline V gene has CDR1 MNHNS and CDR2 SASEGT. The CDR3 is 15 amino acids. V shed 5 bases, J shed 6 bases, and the junction held 12 bases outside the gene matches. In nucleotides, the CDR3 is TGTGCCAGCAGTCGTCCCCTTGACAGGGAGGATGGCTACACCTTC. Protein product: CASSRPLDREDGYTF.

This clonotype was detected ten times or more. The chain has TRBV2 and TRBJ2-1; 7 nucleotides line up with TRBD2. The CDR3 is 15 residues long. The germline V gene has CDR1 SNHLY and CDR2 FYNNEI. The V gene end was trimmed by 2 bases and the J gene end by 6 bases; junction bases not matched to a gene: 7. The CDR3 protein is CASSEIGRIGNEQFF. CDR3 bases: TGTGCCAGCAGTGAAATCGGGAGGATAGGCAATGAGCAGTTCTTC.

The V gene is TRBV5-1, the J gene TRBJ2-1, with 13 bases that match TRBD2. The V gene end was trimmed by 4 bases and the J gene end by 9 bases; junction bases not matched to a gene: 10. Germline V CDR1 and CDR2: SGHRS, YFSETQ. The CDR3 sequence is 16 residues long. This chain's CDR3 is CASSAITSGGAREQFF. The CDR3 DNA reads TGCGCCAGCAGCGCCATAACTAGCGGGGGGGCCCGTGAGCAGTTCTTC.

This clonotype was counted between two and nine times. V and J are TRBV7-9 and TRBJ1-4; 7 bases agree with TRBD1. The junction had 6 bases not matched to a gene; V was cut back by 6 bases and J by 5 bases. Germline CDR1 SEHNR, CDR2 FQNEAQ (reference sequence). The CDR3 covers 14 residues. The CDR3 loop reads CASSFGTENEKLFF. CDR3 bases: TGTGCCAGCAGTTTTGGGACAGAGAATGAAAAACTGTTTTTT.

The chain joins TRBV3-1 to TRBJ1-2; D remains ambiguous. The V end was cut by 3 bases, the J end by 4 bases, with 9 bases between. Germline CDR1 and CDR2: LGHDT and YNNKEL (reference sequence). The CDR3 runs 13 residues. The CDR3 region has the DNA TGTGCCAGCAGCCAGACGGACGGCTATGGCTACACCTTC. Translation: CASSQTDGYGYTF.

This clonotype was counted ten times or more. The chain links TRBV12-3 or TRBV12-4 to TRBJ2-1; the match to TRBD2 covers 9 bases. Trimming cost V 5 bases and J 7 bases; bases outside gene matches: 12. The CDR3 consists of 16 residues. Here the CDR3 DNA reads TGTGCCAGCAGTCCGCCGGGACTAGCAATGGGGAATGAGCAGTTCTTC. Protein product: CASSPPGLAMGNEQFF.

The chain couples TRBV25-1 to TRBJ2-7; 12 nucleotides match TRBD1. This CDR3 comprises 15 residues. The germline V gene has CDR1 MGHDK and CDR2 SYGVNS. V was pared by 5 bases and J by 4 bases, with 6 bases of the junction left unmatched. CDR3 in DNA: TGTGCCAGCAGTCCTTCGGGACAGGGGGCTTACGAGCAGTACTTC. Its translation is CASSPSGQGAYEQYF.

The table lists this clonotype with many counts. The J gene is TRBJ1-1, the V gene TRBV4-1; TRBD1 matches 7 bases. V lost 1 base and J lost 0; bases outside the gene matches: 8. There are 17 residues in the CDR3. In germline, CDR1 is MGHRA, CDR2 YSYEKL. CDR3 DNA: TGCGCCAGCAGCCAAGGACGTTTGACAGGGATGAACACTGAAGCTTTCTTT. Protein sequence: CASSQGRLTGMNTEAFF.